The source of this T cell receptor beta chain is a study of T cells in Graves' hyperthyroidism and ophthalmopathy. Findings of the study overall: In simple terms, a model built on 13 V-J features told ophthalmopathy apart from stable hyperthyroidism. Progression to ophthalmopathy was predicted a median of approximately 6.4 months early.

Graves' hyperthyroidism qualified as stable when ophthalmopathy did not progress within 18 months. Based on clinical symptoms, serum thyroxine and TRAb, thyroid ultrasound and orbital computed tomography, diagnoses were reached. TCR beta CDR3 region amplification was performed from RNA transcripts. An initial round of RT-PCR targeting the TCR CDR3 relied on the HTBI primer set. TCRdb analysed the multiplex PCR reads with MiXCR anew, one entry per CDR3 protein. Among some 460,000 distinct CDR3 sequences listed, around 14% were seen once. V shed 4 bases, J shed 3 bases, and the junction held 8 bases outside the gene matches. Germline assignment: CDR1 WSHSY and CDR2 SAAADI. This CDR3 spans 15 amino acids. This clonotype was picked up many times. Its antigen is undetermined.

The rearrangement links TRBV10-2 to TRBJ2-7; 8 bases align to TRBD1. The sequenced sample consisted of blood. The TCR originated in a woman younger than 35 with Graves' hyperthyroidism. The CDR3 protein is CASSGRTGTNYEQYF. The CDR3, as DNA: TGCGCCAGCAGTGGTAGGACAGGGACAAACTACGAGCAGTACTTC.